Listed below are T cell receptor beta chains from one sample, sequenced in a study of response to subunit inactivated influenza vaccine. MiXCR, run by TCRdb on the RT-PCR reads, gives a single entry per CDR3 protein. Of 400,000 to 550,000 distinct CDR3 sequences in the sample, over 25% were seen once. Sequencing used CD4+ T cells sorted from PBMCs, obtained approximately 5 days after vaccination. These receptors all stem from a middle-aged man who received an inactivated influenza vaccine. Both conserved end residues are trimmed from each CDR3. A D gene is named only where the DNA matches it firmly. Part of the rows lack a size; the others show once, few, many or a class for expanded clones.

CDR3,size,V,J,D
ASSSRGKTGNTEAF,.,TRBV7-2,TRBJ1-1,.
ASHAGRVNQPQH,few,TRBV12-3/TRBV12-4,TRBJ1-5,.
ASSTGLAGEQETQY,few,TRBV12-3/TRBV12-4,TRBJ2-5,TRBD2
SARGPGAGDSYNEQF,.,TRBV20-1,TRBJ2-1,TRBD2
AWSVSLADSVQY,.,TRBV30,TRBJ2-4,TRBD2
ASSSPRGQNTEAF,few,TRBV7-2,TRBJ1-1,.
ASSSRQWNTEAF,.,TRBV27,TRBJ1-1,.
ASSLTPGVSSGYEQY,few,TRBV5-1,TRBJ2-7,.
ASSSLAGGAYNEQF,.,TRBV7-6,TRBJ2-1,TRBD2
ASSASGIYEQY,many,TRBV27,TRBJ2-7,TRBD2
ASSFAAEKLF,.,TRBV12-3/TRBV12-4,TRBJ1-4,.
ASSPNRGRPTDTQY,.,TRBV12-3/TRBV12-4,TRBJ2-3,TRBD1
SAGRTGDYEQY,.,TRBV20-1,TRBJ2-7,TRBD1
SAREWGYGGSGNTEAF,many,TRBV20-1,TRBJ1-1,.
ASSLIDGGSYNEQF,few,TRBV5-1,TRBJ2-1,TRBD2
ASSLPGLGVDTQY,few,TRBV12-3/TRBV12-4,TRBJ2-3,.
ASSMSPWTSGSYEQY,many,TRBV28,TRBJ2-7,TRBD2
ASSFSGSETQY,few,TRBV5-6,TRBJ2-5,.
ASSFPKSRQGKHEQY,few,TRBV6-5,TRBJ2-7,TRBD1
ATSETGRSPLH,few,TRBV24-1,TRBJ1-6,.
SARSVARSSYNEQF,.,TRBV20-1,TRBJ2-1,.
ASSPARRGQETQY,.,TRBV5-1,TRBJ2-5,.
ASSYGTSGNTIY,.,TRBV6-5,TRBJ1-3,.
ASSLMVNTEAF,few,TRBV7-3,TRBJ1-1,.
ASSPENYNEQF,.,TRBV6-2/TRBV6-3,TRBJ2-1,.
ASSFRTSGTWGDTQY,few,TRBV12-3/TRBV12-4,TRBJ2-3,TRBD2
ASSPGDTIY,.,TRBV7-2,TRBJ1-3,.
ASSPTPGLSTDTQC,.,TRBV5-5,TRBJ2-3,.
ASSFPAGGQETQY,few,TRBV5-6,TRBJ2-5,TRBD2
ASSTGVGRGKNIQY,many,TRBV5-1,TRBJ2-4,.
ASKGQGGADTQY,many,TRBV5-6,TRBJ2-3,.
ASSTGTGIMNTEAF,.,TRBV3-1,TRBJ1-1,.
SERPVFQETQY,.,TRBV29-1,TRBJ2-5,.
ASSHRMGNTEAF,.,TRBV12-3/TRBV12-4,TRBJ1-1,.
ASSPTDSAKY,.,TRBV6-5,TRBJ2-7,.
ASSQTSGGYTDTQY,few,TRBV4-2,TRBJ2-3,TRBD2
ASSLNFGTGDYEQF,many,TRBV11-2,TRBJ2-1,TRBD1
ASSPMIEWGQQY,.,TRBV11-2,TRBJ2-7,.
AWSEVGNNEQF,.,TRBV30,TRBJ2-1,.
ASSHRDTSGNTIY,many,TRBV6-1,TRBJ1-3,.
ASRSGSSYEQY,few,TRBV7-2,TRBJ2-7,TRBD2
ASSQALSEPYNEQF,few,TRBV3-1,TRBJ2-1,.
ASSYAGGRADTQY,.,TRBV11-2,TRBJ2-3,TRBD2
ASSYSWTPLSYEQY,.,TRBV6-5,TRBJ2-7,.
ASSPPALGEPEAF,few,TRBV18,TRBJ1-1,.
ASSLASRTGELF,many,TRBV12-3/TRBV12-4,TRBJ2-2,.
ASSLSPGQVNEKLF,.,TRBV27,TRBJ1-4,TRBD1
ASSQNRDGGLGEQY,many,TRBV4-3,TRBJ2-7,TRBD2
ASSPYGQGIENTEAF,.,TRBV12-3/TRBV12-4,TRBJ1-1,TRBD1
ASSFRGLEQF,many,TRBV5-5,TRBJ2-1,TRBD1
ASSQTNRADYGYT,.,TRBV4-1,TRBJ1-2,.